This is a list of T cell receptor beta chains from one sample in a study of shared clonotypes between healthy human individuals. Some clones are missing from TCRdb's copy, which holds only in-frame ones; the method was immunoSEQ multiplex PCR. The table has around 610,000 clones, roughly 95% seen once. Material: naive CD8+ T cells sorted from blood. The receptors originated from a woman between 25 and 40 years old in good health. Both conserved end residues are part of each CDR3. A D gene is named only where the DNA matches it firmly. A clone size is listed for some rows: how often the clone was seen (once, few, many), or a class if it is expanded.

- TRBJ2-7 TRBD1 TRBV5-6 CASSEQGARPPYEQYF TGTGCCAGCAGCGAACAGGGGGCCCGCCCCCCCTACGAGCAGTACTTC
- TRBJ2-7 - TRBV20-1 CSASFEQYF TGCAGTGCTAGTTTCGAGCAGTACTTC
once TRBJ2-7 - TRBV13 CASSWGQGYGEQYF TGTGCCAGCAGCTGGGGCCAGGGTTATGGCGAGCAGTACTTC
- TRBJ2-6 - TRBV9 CASSPWTTGANVLTF TGTGCCAGCAGCCCTTGGACTACTGGGGCCAACGTCCTGACTTTC
- TRBJ2-6 - TRBV16 CASSQLGSGANVLTF TGTGCCAGCAGCCAATTGGGCTCTGGGGCCAACGTCCTGACTTTC
- TRBJ2-1 - TRBV6-5 CASFGGQSEQFF TGTGCCAGCTTTGGCGGGCAGAGCGAGCAGTTCTTC
- TRBJ2-7 - TRBV15 CATRRDSSYEQYF TGTGCCACCAGGAGGGATAGCTCCTACGAGCAGTACTTC
once TRBJ2-1 TRBD2 TRBV28 CASSLVGLDNEQFF TGTGCCAGCAGTTTAGTAGGACTAGACAATGAGCAGTTCTTC
- TRBJ1-1 - TRBV11-1 CASSFGTTNTEAFF TGTGCCAGCAGCTTTGGGACAACGAACACTGAAGCTTTCTTT
- TRBJ2-5 - TRBV5-4 CASSLSYVGAQETQYF TGTGCCAGCAGCTTGTCGTACGTGGGGGCCCAAGAGACCCAGTACTTC
- TRBJ1-2 - TRBV7-8 CASSLGGRDGYTF TGTGCCAGCAGCTTAGGGGGGCGGGACGGCTACACCTTC
- TRBJ1-3 - TRBV18 CASSPDTGSYSGNTIYF TGTGCCAGCTCACCCGACACCGGGTCCTACTCTGGAAACACCATATATTTT
- TRBJ1-6 - TRBV28 CASSLSFQGSSPLHF TGTGCCAGCAGTTTATCGTTCCAGGGAAGTTCACCCCTCCACTTT
- TRBJ1-2 TRBD1 TRBV5-1 CASSLAEPDRVHGYTF TGCGCCAGCAGCTTGGCCGAACCGGACAGGGTACATGGCTACACCTTC
- TRBJ2-3 - TRBV23-1 CASSPAGTPFDTQYF TGCGCCAGCAGTCCTGCGGGGACCCCCTTCGATACGCAGTATTTT
- TRBJ2-7 TRBD1 TRBV5-6 CASSADRDYEQYF TGTGCCAGCAGCGCAGACAGGGACTACGAGCAGTACTTC
- TRBJ1-5 - TRBV27 CASSLLSNQPQHF TGTGCCAGCAGTTTACTGAGCAATCAGCCCCAGCATTTT
once TRBJ2-7 - TRBV5-4 CASSLLNEQYF TGTGCCAGCAGCCTGCTAAACGAGCAGTACTTC
- TRBJ2-1 - TRBV28 CASSLGRGALLYLDSYNEQFF TGTGCCAGCAGTTTAGGCAGGGGGGCACTCCTTTACCTCGATTCCTACAATGAGCAGTTCTTC